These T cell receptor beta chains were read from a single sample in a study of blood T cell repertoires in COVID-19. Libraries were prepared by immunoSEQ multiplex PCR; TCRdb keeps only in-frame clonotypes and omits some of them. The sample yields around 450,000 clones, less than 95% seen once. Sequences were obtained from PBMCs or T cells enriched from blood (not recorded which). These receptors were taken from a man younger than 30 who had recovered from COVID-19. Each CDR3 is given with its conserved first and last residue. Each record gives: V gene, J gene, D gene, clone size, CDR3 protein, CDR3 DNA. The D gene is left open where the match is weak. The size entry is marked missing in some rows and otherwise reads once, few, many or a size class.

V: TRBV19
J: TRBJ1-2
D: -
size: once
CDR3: CASSILLGGAGGYTF
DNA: TGTGCCAGTAGTATCCTCCTCGGCGGCGCCGGTGGCTACACCTTC

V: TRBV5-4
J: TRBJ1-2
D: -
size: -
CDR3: CASSPDFNYGYTF
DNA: TGTGCCAGCAGTCCGGACTTCAACTATGGCTACACCTTC

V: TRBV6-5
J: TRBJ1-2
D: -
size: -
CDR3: CASLADSPRGYTF
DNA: TGTGCCAGCCTTGCGGACAGCCCGCGGGGCTACACCTTC

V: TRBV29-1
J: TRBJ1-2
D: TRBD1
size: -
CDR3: CSVGGQLDGYTF
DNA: TGCAGCGTTGGGGGACAGTTGGATGGCTACACCTTC

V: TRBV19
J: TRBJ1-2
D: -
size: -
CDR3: CASSGGHTSGTF
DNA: TGTGCCAGTAGTGGTGGACACACCTCAGGCACCTTC

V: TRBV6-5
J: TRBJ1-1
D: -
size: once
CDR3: CASRDYEAFF
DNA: TGTGCCAGCAGAGACTATGAAGCTTTCTTT

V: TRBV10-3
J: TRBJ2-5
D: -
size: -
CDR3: CAIMRTLGGQETQYF
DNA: TGTGCCATCATGCGGACACTGGGGGGTCAAGAGACCCAGTACTTC

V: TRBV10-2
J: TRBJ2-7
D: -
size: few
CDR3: CASSREVAYEQYF
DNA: TGCGCCAGCAGCCGCGAGGTAGCCTACGAGCAGTACTTC

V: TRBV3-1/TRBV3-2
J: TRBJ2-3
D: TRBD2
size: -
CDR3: CASSQEGILADSTDTQYF
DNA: TGTGCCAGCAGCCAAGAAGGGATACTAGCGGATAGCACAGATACGCAGTATTTT

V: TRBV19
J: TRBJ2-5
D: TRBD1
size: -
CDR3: CASGQGRQETQYF
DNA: TGTGCCAGCGGACAGGGGCGACAAGAGACCCAGTACTTC

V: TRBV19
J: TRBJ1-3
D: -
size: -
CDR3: CASSITGKFSGNTIYF
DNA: TGTGCCAGTAGTATAACCGGGAAATTCTCTGGAAACACCATATATTTT

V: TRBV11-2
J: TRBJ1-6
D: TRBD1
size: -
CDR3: CASSLGQGLAPLHF
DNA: TGTGCCAGCAGCCTCGGACAGGGCCTAGCTCCCCTCCACTTT

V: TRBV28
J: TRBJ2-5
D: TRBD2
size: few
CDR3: CASSPGTRDWETQYF
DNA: TGTGCCAGCAGCCCCGGGACTAGGGACTGGGAGACCCAGTACTTC

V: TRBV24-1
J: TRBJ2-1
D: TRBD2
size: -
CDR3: CATSDLASGNRVIDYNEQFF
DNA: TGTGCCACCAGTGATTTGGCCAGCGGGAACCGGGTGATCGACTACAATGAGCAGTTCTTC

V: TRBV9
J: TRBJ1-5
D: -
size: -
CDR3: CASSVSGSNQPQHF
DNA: TGTGCCAGCAGCGTCTCAGGGTCAAATCAGCCCCAGCATTTT

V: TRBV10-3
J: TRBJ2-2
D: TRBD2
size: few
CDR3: CAIRSQAGGPAGELFF
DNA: TGTGCCATCCGGTCACAAGCGGGAGGTCCGGCCGGGGAGCTGTTTTTT

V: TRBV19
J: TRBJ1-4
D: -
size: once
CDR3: CASTFNPSVNEKLFF
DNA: TGTGCCAGTACTTTCAACCCGTCAGTGAACGAAAAACTGTTTTTT

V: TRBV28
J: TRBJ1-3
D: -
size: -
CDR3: CASSLSRVLSGNTIYF
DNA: TGTGCCAGCAGTTTATCCAGGGTCCTCTCAGGAAACACCATATATTTT

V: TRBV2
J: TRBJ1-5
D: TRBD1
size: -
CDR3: CASSLTRGQSLFNQPQHF
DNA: TGTGCCAGCAGTTTGACAAGGGGACAGTCACTTTTCAATCAGCCCCAGCATTTT

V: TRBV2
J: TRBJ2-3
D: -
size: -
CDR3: CASSVADLSTDTQYF
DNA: TGTGCCAGCAGTGTTGCAGATTTAAGCACAGATACGCAGTATTTT

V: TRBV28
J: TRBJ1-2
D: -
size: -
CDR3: CASRSANYGYTF
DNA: TGTGCCAGCAGGTCAGCGAACTATGGCTACACCTTC

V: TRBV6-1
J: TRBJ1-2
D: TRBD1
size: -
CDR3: CASSEAWGQSGYTF
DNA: TGTGCCAGCAGTGAAGCGTGGGGACAGTCGGGCTACACCTTC

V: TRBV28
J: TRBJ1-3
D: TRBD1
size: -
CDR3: CASSPTGAYSGNTIYF
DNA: TGTGCCAGCAGTCCGACAGGGGCTTACTCTGGAAACACCATATATTTT

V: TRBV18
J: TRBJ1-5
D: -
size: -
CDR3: CASSPGGPGNQPQHF
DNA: TGTGCCAGCTCACCGGGGGGGCCTGGCAATCAGCCCCAGCATTTT

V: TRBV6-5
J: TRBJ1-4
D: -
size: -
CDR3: CAVDEGQGLGEKLFF
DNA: TGTGCCGTTGATGAGGGGCAGGGGTTGGGTGAAAAACTGTTTTTT

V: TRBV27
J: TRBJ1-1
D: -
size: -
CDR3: CASSVLTGPGIPNTEAFF
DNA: TGTGCCAGCAGTGTATTGACAGGCCCTGGTATACCTAACACTGAAGCTTTCTTT

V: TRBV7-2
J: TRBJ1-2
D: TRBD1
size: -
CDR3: CASSLKTGANYGYTF
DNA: TGTGCCAGCAGCTTGAAGACAGGGGCGAACTATGGCTACACCTTC

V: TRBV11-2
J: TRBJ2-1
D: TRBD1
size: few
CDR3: CASSLRGDSSYNEQFF
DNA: TGTGCCAGCAGCTTAAGAGGGGACAGCTCCTACAATGAGCAGTTCTTC

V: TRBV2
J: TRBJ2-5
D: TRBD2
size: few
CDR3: CASKGLAGQETQYF
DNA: TGTGCCAGCAAGGGACTAGCGGGGCAAGAGACCCAGTACTTC

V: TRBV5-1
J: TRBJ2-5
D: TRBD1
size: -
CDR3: CASSQPIGTGAETQYF
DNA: TGCGCCAGCAGCCAGCCCATTGGGACAGGGGCAGAGACCCAGTACTTC

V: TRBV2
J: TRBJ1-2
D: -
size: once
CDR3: CASSETVYGYTF
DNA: TGTGCCAGCAGTGAAACAGTCTATGGCTACACCTTC

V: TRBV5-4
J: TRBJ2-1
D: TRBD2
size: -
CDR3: CASSPEGRSGRANEQFF
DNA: TGTGCCAGCAGCCCCGAAGGGCGTAGCGGGAGGGCCAATGAGCAGTTCTTC

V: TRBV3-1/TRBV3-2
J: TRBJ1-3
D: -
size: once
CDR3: CASSQEPQGLGGNTIYF
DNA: TGTGCCAGCAGCCAAGAACCCCAGGGGCTTGGAGGAAACACCATATATTTT

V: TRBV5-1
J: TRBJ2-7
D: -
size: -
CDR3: CASSLDRGEGEQYF
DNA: TGCGCCAGCAGCTTGGATAGGGGGGAGGGCGAGCAGTACTTC

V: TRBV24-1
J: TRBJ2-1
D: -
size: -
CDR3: CATSDPTANTAHSYNEQFF
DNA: TGTGCCACCAGTGACCCGACTGCCAACACCGCTCACTCCTACAATGAGCAGTTCTTC

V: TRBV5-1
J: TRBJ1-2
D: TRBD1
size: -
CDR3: CASRGQGLYGYTF
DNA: TGCGCCAGCAGAGGACAGGGGCTCTATGGCTACACCTTC

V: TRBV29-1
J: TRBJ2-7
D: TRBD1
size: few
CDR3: CSVVPDRVSYEQYF
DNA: TGCAGCGTTGTCCCGGACAGGGTATCCTACGAGCAGTACTTC

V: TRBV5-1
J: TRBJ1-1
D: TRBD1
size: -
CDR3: CASKPGGTGHEAFF
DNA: TGCGCCAGCAAACCCGGAGGGACAGGACATGAAGCTTTCTTT

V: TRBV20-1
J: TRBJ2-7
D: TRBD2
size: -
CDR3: CSASPGTSASREQYF
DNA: TGCAGTGCTAGTCCCGGGACTAGCGCCAGTAGGGAGCAGTACTTC

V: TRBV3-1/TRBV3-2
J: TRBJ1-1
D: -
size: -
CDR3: CASSQPTGSEAFF
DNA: TGTGCCAGCAGTCAACCGACAGGCTCTGAAGCTTTCTTT

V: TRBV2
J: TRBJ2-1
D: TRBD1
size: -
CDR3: CASKRDREHNEQFF
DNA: TGTGCCAGCAAAAGGGACAGGGAACACAATGAGCAGTTCTTC

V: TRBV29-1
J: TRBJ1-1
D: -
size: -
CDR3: CSVVEQANTEAFF
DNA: TGCAGCGTAGTCGAACAGGCTAACACTGAAGCTTTCTTT